Below, one T cell receptor (beta chain) is given with its context. No antigen is known for it. This entry is derived from a study of shared clonotypes between healthy human individuals. Study-wide findings and caveats: The rarefaction results pointed to incomplete sorted-subset sequencing despite large depth. Clonotypes that were shared across a handful of donors made up approximately 5% of naive CD4 clonotypes.

In the study's own analysis: ImmunoSEQ output lacked quality scores and full-length reads, limiting matched filtering. The table came from immunoSEQ multiplex PCR; TCRdb's copy has only in-frame clones and leaves some out. The DNA gave D and trimming, while V, J and clone size come from that table. The table has about 2.2 million clones, 80% to 95% seen once. The naive CD8 subset, CD45RO-negative cells positively selected for CCR7, excluded terminally differentiated effector memory CD45RA+ cells. V was clipped by 7 bases and J by 0 bases, with 9 bases between them. This CDR3 region has 13 residues. Germline lookup yields CDR1 SEHNR and CDR2 FQNEAQ (reference sequence).

The source is a man younger than 35 in good health. Some clones in this sample may be carry-over from other donors' samples. The sequenced sample was naive CD8+ T cells from PBMCs. The chain carries TRBV7-9 and TRBJ1-1; unclear D gene. In nucleotides, the CDR3 is TGTGCCAGCATAGGCCTTATGAACACTGAAGCTTTCTTT. Protein product: CASIGLMNTEAFF.